The 29 T cell receptor beta chains below all came from one sample that was sequenced in a study of cytomegalovirus exposure and HLA in healthy donors. The PCR employed 60 Vbeta primers together with 13 Jbeta primers. Some clones are missing from TCRdb's copy, which holds only in-frame ones; the method was immunoSEQ multiplex PCR. Here the sample spans tens of thousands of clones, more than 70% being singletons. Specimen: PBMCs. The receptors shown here come from a woman in her thirties or forties in good health and CMV-seropositive.

The chain joins TRBV19 to TRBJ2-7; no firm D call. Trimming stripped 5 bases from V and 2 bases from J, with 16 bases between. Germline V gene data show CDR1 as LNHDA and CDR2 as SQIVND (reference sequence). The CDR3 loop spans 15 amino acids. The CDR3 loop is CASSHGGSRTYEQYF. DNA for the CDR3: TGTGCCAGTAGTCACGGTGGTAGCAGAACCTACGAGCAGTACTTC.

The gene calls are TRBV5-4 and TRBJ2-2, with D maybe TRBD2 (5 bases). V lost 4 bases, J lost 8 bases, and 15 bases lay in between. Germline CDR1 SGHNT, CDR2 YYREEE (reference sequence). This CDR3 is built from 14 residues. The CDR3 nucleotides read TGTGCCAGCAGCCCCCAAACCGGGGAGGGGGAGCTGTTTTTT. Protein: CASSPQTGEGELFF.

The gene calls are TRBV7-3 and TRBJ2-1, with D perhaps TRBD1 (7 bases). The V and J ends lost 1 base and 4 bases respectively, with 14 bases between them. From germline, CDR1 is SGHTA and CDR2 FQGTGA. The CDR3 spans 16 residues. Written as DNA, the CDR3 is TGTGCCAGCAGCTTAATGGGGGCAGGGGGGTACAATGAGCAGTTCTTC. It encodes CASSLMGAGGYNEQFF.

This clone was seen once. The chain uses TRBV5-1 and TRBJ1-1; TRBD1 aligns across 8 bases. The CDR3 is made up of 15 amino acids. The germline V gene has CDR1 SGHRS and CDR2 YFSETQ. V was pared by 4 bases and J by 2 bases, with 7 bases of the junction left unmatched. The CDR3 DNA follows: TGCGCCAGCAGCCCACTGACAGGGGACAACACTGAAGCTTTCTTT. This codes for CASSPLTGDNTEAFF. Full variable domain (remainder filled in from reference TRBV5-1 and TRBJ1-1): KAGVTQTPRYLIKTRGQQVTLSCSPISGHRSVSWYQQTPGQGLQFLFEYFSETQRNKGNFPGRFSGRQFSNSRSEMNVSTLELGDSALYLCASSPLTGDNTEAFFGQGTRLTVV.

This clone occurred a few times. The J gene is TRBJ1-2, the V gene TRBV2; tentative D call: TRBD1 (5 bases). Trimming removed 8 bases at V and 2 bases at J, with 9 bases between. Germline V gene data show CDR1 as SNHLY and CDR2 as FYNNEI. The CDR3 loop spans 12 amino acids. This CDR3 reads CASGALNYGYTF. CDR3 sequence (DNA): TGTGCCAGCGGGGCACTAAACTATGGCTACACCTTC. Combining the CDR3 with reference TRBV2 and TRBJ1-2 gives the whole variable domain EPEVTQTPSHQVTQMGQEVILRCVPISNHLYFYWYRQILGQKVEFLVSFYNNEISEKSEIFDDQFSVERPDGSNFTLKIRSTKLEDSAMYFCASGALNYGYTFGSGTRLTVV.

The chain carries TRBV29-1 and TRBJ2-1, with TRBD1 matching 11 bases. The CDR3 is 13 amino acids. Germline loops: CDR1 SQVTM, CDR2 ANQGSEA. The DNA for the CDR3 is TGCAGTCACTCCGGGACAGGGGGCAATGAGCAGTTCTTC. It specifies CSHSGTGGNEQFF.

The chain uses TRBV5-6 and TRBJ2-3; 8 bases are a match to TRBD2. The CDR3 is made up of 15 amino acids. The germline gives CDR1 SGHDT, CDR2 YYEEEE. V trimming: 6 bases; J trimming: 2 bases; junction bases outside the gene matches: 8. The CDR3 DNA sequence: TGTGCCAGCATCGAAGCGGGGGCGTCCACAGATACGCAGTATTTT. Translated, it gives CASIEAGASTDTQYF.

J is TRBJ2-5 and V is TRBV10-3; D perhaps matches TRBD2 (5 bases). This CDR3 region has 11 residues. The germline V gene encodes CDR1 ENHRY and CDR2 SYGVKD. V was trimmed by 10 bases and J by 6 bases, leaving 12 bases between them. The CDR3 DNA reads as TGTGCCACCTGGACGGGGAAGACCCAGTACTTC. It specifies CATWTGKTQYF.

The rearrangement joins TRBV5-4 to TRBJ1-1, with a tentative D call TRBD1 (5 bases). The germline V gene encodes CDR1 SGHNT and CDR2 YYREEE (reference sequence). The CDR3 loop spans 16 amino acids. The V end was cut by 3 bases, the J end by 1 base, with 16 bases between. As DNA, the CDR3 is TGTGCCAGCAGCTCTCAGGGAGGTAGGAGGAACACTGAAGCTTTCTTT. Its protein is CASSSQGGRRNTEAFF.

The chain couples TRBV7-8 to TRBJ1-2; weak D call: TRBD1 (5 bases). V shed 1 base and J shed 8 bases, with 26 bases lying between them. The germline V gene encodes CDR1 SGHVS and CDR2 FQNEAQ. The CDR3 runs 18 residues. Here the CDR3 reads CASSLGRRDKGPLRGYTF. The DNA of the CDR3 is TGTGCCAGCAGCTTAGGGCGGAGGGATAAGGGGCCTCTACGGGGCTACACCTTC.

V usage is TRBV10-1 and J usage is TRBJ2-7; 9 bases match TRBD1. Germline-derived CDR1 and CDR2 are WNHNN and SYGVQD (reference sequence). The CDR3 has 15 residues. J lost 4 bases, V lost 3 bases, and 7 bases had no gene match. DNA of the CDR3: TGCGCCAGCAGTGATTTGGGACAGGGTGATTACGAGCAGTACTTC. It is translated as CASSDLGQGDYEQYF.

The V gene is TRBV2, the J gene TRBJ1-5; D is unresolved. CDR1 is SNHLY and CDR2 is FYNNEI in the germline V gene. V dropped 1 base and J dropped 6 bases, with 22 bases sitting between them. The CDR3 has 18 amino acids. CDR3 in DNA: TGTGCCAGCAGTGAAGGTGGACTGAATGGATTGATAGGTCAGCCCCAGCATTTT. The encoded protein is CASSEGGLNGLIGQPQHF.

The chain joins TRBV7-2 to TRBJ2-2, with D possibly matching TRBD1 (7 bases). Trimming took 5 bases from V and 6 from J, leaving 16 bases between them. This CDR3 region has 15 residues. The germline CDR1 and CDR2 sequences are SGHTA and FQGNSA. The CDR3 loop reads CASSPGQGEAGELFF. The CDR3 DNA sequence: TGTGCCAGCAGCCCCGGGCAGGGGGAGGCCGGGGAGCTGTTTTTT. The full variable domain, in which reference TRBV7-2 and TRBJ2-2 provide the parts outside the CDR3, is GAGVSQSPSNKVTEKGKDVELRCDPISGHTALYWYRQSLGQGLEFLIYFQGNSAPDKSGLPSDRFSAERTGGSVSTLTIQRTQQEDSAVYLCASSPGQGEAGELFFGEGSRLTVL.

Remarks on this clone: The identical CDR3 is also encoded by other nucleotide sequences in the sample. CDR3 bases: TGTGCCAGCAGTCGACAGGGCACAGATACGCAGTATTTT. Translated, it gives CASSRQGTDTQYF. The chain links TRBV2 to TRBJ2-3; D is possibly TRBD1 (6 bases). The germline V gene encodes CDR1 SNHLY and CDR2 FYNNEI. This CDR3 comprises 13 residues. Between the trimmed V and J ends, which lost 5 bases and 1 base, there was a span of 7 bases.

J is TRBJ2-5 and V is TRBV6-6; D gene ambiguous. The CDR3 has 12 amino acids. V was pared by 0 bases and J by 7 bases, with 6 bases between. CDR1 is MNHNY and CDR2 is SVGAGI in the germline V gene (reference sequence). In nucleotides, the CDR3 is TGTGCCAGCAGTTACTCGGTCGGGACCCAGTACTTC. Translation: CASSYSVGTQYF.

The CDR3 bases are TGTGCCAGCAGTCCCCAGGACATATTCTCTGGGGCCAACGTCCTGACTTTC. Amino acid sequence: CASSPQDIFSGANVLTF. The chain uses TRBV7-9 and TRBJ2-6, with a possible D match to TRBD1 (5 bases). The CDR3 spans 17 residues. CDR1 is SEHNR and CDR2 is FQNEAQ in the germline V gene (reference sequence). Trimming left V 6 bases short and J 0 bases short, with 15 bases between.

The rearrangement links TRBV5-6 to TRBJ1-2, with 9 bases lining up with TRBD1. V lost 5 bases to trimming and J lost 4 bases; unmatched junction nucleotides: 12. The CDR3 length is 16 residues. The V gene's germline CDR1 is SGHDT and CDR2 YYEEEE. The CDR3 DNA follows: TGTGCCAGCAGGCACTCGGGGACAGGGTTGAGCTATGGCTACACCTTC. This sequence encodes CASRHSGTGLSYGYTF.

J is TRBJ1-2 and V is TRBV28; D might be TRBD1 (6 bases). CDR1 is MDHEN, CDR2 SYDVKM, per germline. V was clipped by 5 bases and J by 8 bases, with 18 bases between them. The length of the CDR3 is 14 residues. The CDR3 sequence is CASSPHAGASGYTF. DNA of the CDR3: TGTGCCAGCAGTCCCCACGCGGGGGCGAGCGGCTACACCTTC.

This clone has a handful of counts. This chain uses TRBV6-1 with TRBJ2-7; 8 bases match TRBD1. Germline V gene data show CDR1 as MNHNS and CDR2 as SASEGT. Trimming took 6 bases from V and 0 from J; bases not matched to a gene: 7. CDR3 length equals 15 residues. This CDR3 reads CASSRRTGSSYEQYF. CDR3 nucleotides: TGTGCCAGCAGCAGACGGACAGGGAGCTCCTACGAGCAGTACTTC.

The chain links TRBV5-4 to TRBJ2-7, with TRBD1 identical over 11 bases. The CDR3 consists of 13 residues. The germline gives CDR1 SGHNT, CDR2 YYREEE (reference sequence). Trimming cost V 10 bases and J 4 bases; bases outside gene matches: 7. CDR3 in amino acids: CALRGQGAYEQYF. CDR3 bases: TGTGCCCTTCGTGGACAGGGGGCTTACGAGCAGTACTTC.

Here the CDR3 reads CATSRDLGGAGSPLHF. CDR3 bases: TGTGCCACCAGCAGAGATTTAGGGGGCGCAGGGTCACCCCTCCACTTT. The rearrangement joins TRBV15 to TRBJ1-6; 7 bases are a match to TRBD1. Trimming cost V 0 bases and J 10 bases; bases outside gene matches: 9. The CDR3 loop spans 16 amino acids. Germline CDR1 is LNHNV and CDR2 is YYDKDF (reference sequence).

V usage is TRBV11-3 and J usage is TRBJ2-3; 8 bases line up with TRBD2. CDR3 length equals 16 residues. The ends lost 7 bases at V and 6 bases at J; junction bases unmatched: 15. Germline V gene data show CDR1 as SGHNT and CDR2 as YENEEA. CDR3 coding DNA: TGTGCCAGCACCTATGTAGCGGGGCTGCCGGATGATACGCAGTATTTT. It is translated as CASTYVAGLPDDTQYF.

The sample holds one count of this clone. V gene TRBV2 combines with J gene TRBJ1-6; TRBD1 agrees at 10 bases. The germline V gene has CDR1 SNHLY and CDR2 FYNNEI. The CDR3 extends over 15 amino acids. V lost 5 bases to trimming and J lost 7 bases; unmatched junction nucleotides: 5. The CDR3 is CASSSRDRGNSPLHF. In DNA, the CDR3 is TGTGCCAGCAGTTCCCGGGACAGGGGAAATTCACCCCTCCACTTT.

V usage is TRBV14 and J usage is TRBJ1-1; D not certain. The CDR3 runs to 13 residues. Trimming removed 5 bases from V and 0 bases from J, with 7 bases in between. In germline, CDR1 is SGHDN, CDR2 FVKESK. The CDR3 loop is CASSRAMNTEAFF. The CDR3 coding sequence is TGTGCCAGCAGCAGAGCCATGAACACTGAAGCTTTCTTT.

J is TRBJ2-5 and V is TRBV7-9; 8 bases are shared with TRBD2. J lost 2 bases, V lost 5 bases, and 4 bases had no gene match. The CDR3 totals 14 residues. The germline V gene encodes CDR1 SEHNR and CDR2 FQNEAQ (reference sequence). The CDR3 sequence is CASSAPSGQETQYF. CDR3 bases: TGTGCCAGCAGCGCACCTAGCGGGCAAGAGACCCAGTACTTC.

The chain has TRBV29-1 and TRBJ2-2; no firm D call. The germline gives CDR1 SQVTM, CDR2 ANQGSEA. The CDR3 runs 13 residues. Trimming took off 7 bases at V and 3 bases at J, with 12 bases between the two ends. The CDR3 spells CSADLTYTGELFF. CDR3 sequence (DNA): TGCAGCGCCGACTTAACCTACACCGGGGAGCTGTTTTTT.

V is TRBV5-1 and J is TRBJ2-1, with a tentative D call TRBD1 (5 bases). V was pared by 1 base and J by 6 bases, with 11 bases between. Per germline, CDR1 SGHRS and CDR2 YFSETQ. The CDR3 spans 14 residues. Here the CDR3 DNA reads TGCGCCAGCAGCTTGCTCCAGGGTCTCAATGAGCAGTTCTTC. It codes for CASSLLQGLNEQFF.

This chain connects TRBV7-5 to TRBJ2-5; TRBD2 is the table's D call and was not checked against the DNA. TRBV7-5 is listed as a pseudogene. This CDR3 is 16 amino acids long. The CDR3 DNA reads TGTGCCAGAAGCCAAACTTCCCTTCGGGTCGAAGAGACCCAGTACTTC. This codes for CARSQTSLRVEETQYF.

This clone has more than one count but fewer than ten. The CDR3 DNA reads TGTGCCAGCAGCCTAAGACAGGGCAACCATTCACCCCTCCACTTT. It yields the protein CASSLRQGNHSPLHF. V is TRBV13 and J is TRBJ1-6; 7 bases line up with TRBD1. Germline-derived CDR1 and CDR2 are PRHDT and FYEKMQ (reference sequence). The CDR3 covers 15 residues. V shed 5 bases and J 8 bases; nucleotides not matched to a gene: 9.